This record looks at one T cell receptor (beta chain) sequence and its context. Method: immunoSEQ multiplex PCR; TCRdb's copy keeps in-frame clones and lacks some. The sample yields about 140,000 clones, around 84% seen once. The data are from a study of blood T cell repertoires in COVID-19. Across the whole study: Sources were T cells, B-cell-depleted T cells, or PBMCs; the material itself was cDNA or gDNA.

CDR3 length: 15 residues. V lost 1 base and J lost 4, with 12 bases in between. Germline V gives CDR1 MNHEY, CDR2 SMNVEV (reference sequence). What was sequenced was peripheral blood. V usage is TRBV27 and J usage is TRBJ2-3; tentative D call: TRBD2 (7 bases). This clonotype was sampled from a woman between 55 and 75 years old with acute or convalescent COVID-19. The CDR3 region has the DNA TGTGCCAGCAGTTTATGGGGGGGGGCATCAGATACGCAGTATTTT. Residues: CASSLWGGASDTQYF.